Listed below are T cell receptor beta chains from one sample, sequenced in a study of blood T cell repertoires in COVID-19. Repertoires were generated with immunoSEQ multiplex PCR, while TCRdb's copy carries only in-frame clones and drops some. The sample includes fewer than 200,000 clones, more than 80% of them seen just once. Sequencing input: peripheral blood. The receptors were gathered from a woman aged 80 or older with COVID-19, enrolled during active disease. Each CDR3 is given with its conserved first and last residue. A D gene is named only where the DNA matches it firmly. Clone size is given for some rows only: seen once, a few or many times, or a class if the clone is expanded.

TRBJ1-2 NA TRBV30 TRBD1 CAWSPATGGRYGYTF TGTGCCTGGAGTCCTGCGACAGGGGGTAGGTATGGCTACACCTTC
TRBJ1-2 few TRBV6-6 NA CASSYSSGERGYTF TGTGCCAGCAGTTACTCGTCGGGGGAACGTGGCTACACCTTC
TRBJ1-2 NA TRBV13 TRBD1 CASGQGGIYGYTF TGTGCCAGCGGACAGGGGGGGATCTATGGCTACACCTTC
TRBJ2-7 once TRBV6-5 TRBD1 CASSLAGTGTYEQYF TGTGCCAGCAGTCTCGCCGGGACAGGGACCTACGAGCAGTACTTC
TRBJ1-5 few TRBV6-1 TRBD1 CASSEIGQGYQPQHF TGTGCCAGCAGTGAAATAGGACAGGGGTATCAGCCCCAGCATTTT
TRBJ2-7 NA TRBV5-1 NA CASSLANGGAEQYF TGCGCCAGCAGCTTGGCCAATGGGGGGGCCGAGCAGTACTTC
TRBJ2-5 few TRBV7-2 NA CASSSQTGPVETQYF TGTGCCAGCAGCTCACAAACAGGGCCGGTGGAGACCCAGTACTTC
TRBJ2-2 NA TRBV6-6 TRBD1 CASSYSDRETGELFF TGTGCCAGCAGTTACTCGGACAGGGAGACCGGGGAGCTGTTTTTT
TRBJ2-2 once TRBV2 TRBD1 CASSQDRVSNTGELFF TGTGCCAGCAGCCAAGACAGGGTTTCGAACACCGGGGAGCTGTTTTTT
TRBJ1-2 NA TRBV10-3 TRBD1 CAIRGQGRNYGYTF TGTGCCATCAGGGGACAGGGAAGGAACTATGGCTACACCTTC
TRBJ2-1 once TRBV18 NA CASSPSARESSYNEQFF TGTGCCAGCTCACCTTCCGCCAGGGAAAGCTCCTACAATGAGCAGTTCTTC
TRBJ1-4 NA TRBV4-3 NA CASSQVPSGGSEKLFF TGCGCCAGCAGCCAAGTCCCCTCGGGAGGGAGTGAAAAACTGTTTTTT